The 10 T cell receptor beta chains listed next were all sequenced from one sample in a study of OX40 agonist ivuxolimab in advanced cancers. The repertoire was sequenced with immunoSEQ multiplex PCR; TCRdb's copy has only in-frame clones and lacks some. The table has 74,000 or so clones, approximately 92% seen once; the top ten hold approximately 0.32%. This sample comprised CD4+ or CD8+ T cells sorted from blood, obtained in a trial of the OX40 agonist ivuxolimab. Receptors were obtained from an adult with an advanced solid tumor such as melanoma, head and neck, liver or kidney cancer.

CDR3 amino acids: CASSLMRGHSNQPQHF. CDR3 bases: TGTGCCAGCAGCCTCATGCGGGGGCATAGCAATCAGCCCCAGCATTTT. The chain has TRBV7-2 and TRBJ1-5, with D perhaps TRBD1 (6 bases). The CDR3 contains 16 residues. The germline V gene encodes CDR1 SGHTA and CDR2 FQGNSA. Between the trimmed V and J ends, which lost 5 bases and 0 bases, there was a span of 14 bases.

This clone was picked up one time. This rearrangement joins TRBV30 to TRBJ2-5; D gene unclear. The CDR3 has 14 amino acids. With 0 bases removed from V and 2 bases from J, the gap between germline ends came to 10 bases. Germline assignment: CDR1 GTSNPN and CDR2 SVGIG (reference sequence). The CDR3 protein is CAWSVMWGQETQYF. DNA for the CDR3: TGTGCCTGGAGTGTAATGTGGGGTCAAGAGACCCAGTACTTC.

The gene calls are TRBV7-2 and TRBJ2-2, with 8 bases aligning to TRBD2. J lost 1 base, V lost 4 bases, and 2 bases had no gene match. Per the germline V gene, CDR1 is SGHTA and CDR2 is FQGNSA. The CDR3 has 15 residues. The DNA for the CDR3 is TGTGCCAGCAGCTCGGGAGGGGTGAACACCGGGGAGCTGTTTTTT. Encoded protein: CASSSGGVNTGELFF.

The rearrangement uses TRBV29-1 and TRBJ2-3; tentatively, D is TRBD2 (7 bases). This CDR3 spans 18 amino acids. Germline CDR1 and CDR2: SQVTM and ANQGSEA. The germline V and J ends were trimmed by 2 bases and 2 bases, with 23 bases remaining between them. The CDR3 nucleotides read TGCAGCGTTGAATTTCTTTGGGGGCGGGGGACCTCCACAGATACGCAGTATTTT. It yields the protein CSVEFLWGRGTSTDTQYF.

V and J are TRBV4-2 and TRBJ2-1, with TRBD2 matching 9 bases. The CDR3 spans 16 residues. With 4 bases clipped from V and 3 bases from J, the junction kept 7 bases outside the gene matches. Germline lookup yields CDR1 LGHNA and CDR2 YNFKEQ. The CDR3 DNA reads as TGTGCCAGCAGCCTCACCTCTAGCGGGGTCTACAATGAGCAGTTCTTC. It encodes CASSLTSSGVYNEQFF.

The rearrangement uses TRBV6-5 and TRBJ1-6; weak D call: TRBD1 (6 bases). V was cut by 6 bases and J by 5 bases, with 8 bases left in between. The CDR3 is made up of 13 amino acids. CDR1 and CDR2 (germline): MNHEY, SVGAGI. CDR3 in DNA: TGTGCCAGCAGCGGGACACATAATTCACCCCTCCACTTT. This encodes CASSGTHNSPLHF.

The rearrangement uses TRBV30 and TRBJ1-4, with 7 nucleotides matching TRBD1. Trimming removed 5 bases from V and 6 bases from J; junction bases left unmatched: 6. Germline V lookup: CDR1 GTSNPN, CDR2 SVGIG (reference sequence). The CDR3 runs 13 residues. DNA of the CDR3: TGTGCCTGGTCGACAGGGCTGGATGAAAAACTGTTTTTT. It encodes CAWSTGLDEKLFF.

The chain joins TRBV30 to TRBJ1-1, with D perhaps matching TRBD1 (6 bases). The V gene lost 5 bases and the J gene lost 10 bases, with 20 bases spanning the gap. Germline V CDR1 and CDR2: GTSNPN, SVGIG (reference sequence). This CDR3 is 13 amino acids long. CDR3: CAWGGQRGDGAFF. CDR3 coding DNA: TGTGCCTGGGGTGGCCAAAGGGGGGATGGAGCTTTCTTT.

The chain carries TRBV2 and TRBJ2-5; 11 nucleotides line up with TRBD2. CDR3 size: 15 residues. The ends lost 0 bases at V and 4 bases at J; junction bases unmatched: 1. The germline V gene encodes CDR1 SNHLY and CDR2 FYNNEI. CDR3 sequence reads: CASSEAGLAVETQYF. Here the CDR3 DNA reads TGTGCCAGCAGTGAAGCGGGACTAGCGGTAGAGACCCAGTACTTC. The whole variable domain, filled in from reference TRBV2 and TRBJ2-5, reads EPEVTQTPSHQVTQMGQEVILRCVPISNHLYFYWYRQILGQKVEFLVSFYNNEISEKSEIFDDQFSVERPDGSNFTLKIRSTKLEDSAMYFCASSEAGLAVETQYFGPGTRLLVL.

The chain employs TRBV19 and TRBJ2-1, with no clear D. Germline V gene data show CDR1 as LNHDA and CDR2 as SQIVND (reference sequence). With 6 bases removed from V and 2 bases from J, the gap between germline ends came to 8 bases. This CDR3 is built from 13 residues. In DNA form, the CDR3 reads TGTGCCAGTAGCTGGGCAGCCTACAATGAGCAGTTCTTC. Translating gives CASSWAAYNEQFF.